Listed here are 11 T cell receptor beta chains from one sample, sequenced in a study of T-cell memory formation after mild COVID-19. In TCRdb, the 5' RACE reads were re-called with MiXCR into one record per CDR3 protein. Of roughly 110,000 distinct CDR3 sequences in the sample, around 12% are singletons; the top ten hold approximately 30%. Sequenced sample: PBMCs or a T cell subset sorted from them (not recorded which). The source is an adult woman who had mild COVID-19 (a few samples of this study predate the infection). Cell type and time point are not known.

This clonotype was seen ten or more times. This chain connects TRBV11-3 to TRBJ2-7; a possible D gene is TRBD2 (6 bases). The CDR3 spans 16 residues. Deletions cut 3 bases from V and 2 bases from J, with 17 bases between. Germline V gives CDR1 SGHNT, CDR2 YENEEA. This CDR3 is CASSFWATGAPYEQYF. The CDR3, as DNA: TGTGCCAGCAGCTTTTGGGCGACGGGAGCCCCCTACGAGCAGTACTTC. The variable domain in full, with the rest retrieved from reference TRBV11-3 and TRBJ2-7, is EAGVVQSPRYKIIEKKQPVAFWCNPISGHNTLYWYLQNLGQGPELLIRYENEEAVDDSQLPKDRFSAERLKGVDSTLKIQPAELGDSAVYLCASSFWATGAPYEQYFGPGTRLTVT.

The gene calls are TRBV20-1 and TRBJ2-7; 7 bases match TRBD1. The V gene's germline CDR1 is DFQATT and CDR2 SNEGSKA (reference sequence). This CDR3 comprises 11 residues. Unmatched junction bases numbered 7, after V lost 6 bases and J lost 8 bases. The CDR3 spells CSAQTGVQQYF. CDR3 DNA sequence: TGCAGTGCGCAAACAGGGGTTCAGCAGTACTTC.

The V call is TRBV7-2, the J call TRBJ1-5, with TRBD1 identical over 9 bases. Looked up from germline, CDR1 is SGHTA and CDR2 is FQGNSA. The CDR3 covers 16 residues. The V and J ends lost 4 bases and 5 bases, in that order; junction bases with no gene match: 9. This chain's CDR3 is CASSSDLGQGYQPQHF. CDR3 sequence (DNA): TGTGCCAGCAGCTCGGACTTGGGACAGGGCTATCAGCCCCAGCATTTT.

The chain links TRBV23-1 to TRBJ2-3; D gene ambiguous. TRBV23-1 is given ORF status, its function remaining uncertain. Trimming left V 6 bases short and J 2 bases short, with 9 bases between. The CDR3 runs to 13 residues. The CDR3 nucleotides read TGCGCCAGCAGGGACCGGACCACAGATACGCAGTATTTT. This codes for CASRDRTTDTQYF.

This clonotype was counted at least ten times. This rearrangement joins TRBV19 to TRBJ2-7; D is perhaps TRBD1 (6 bases). This CDR3 spans 13 amino acids. The V gene's germline CDR1 is LNHDA and CDR2 SQIVND (reference sequence). V shed 5 bases and J shed 4 bases, with 12 bases lying between them. This CDR3 is CASSPRTAYEQYF. Here the CDR3 DNA reads TGTGCCAGTAGTCCTAGGACAGCATACGAGCAGTACTTC.

The chain employs TRBV6-5 and TRBJ1-1; a possible D gene is TRBD1 (5 bases). This CDR3 has 15 amino acids. Trimming cost V 2 bases and J 0 bases, with 10 bases left between them. Germline lookup yields CDR1 MNHEY and CDR2 SVGAGI. The CDR3 nucleotides are TGTGCCAGCAGTTACGGAAGGGGAATGAACACTGAAGCTTTCTTT. Translation gives CASSYGRGMNTEAFF.

This clonotype was detected a few times. The chain links TRBV5-1 to TRBJ1-3; D is possibly TRBD1 (5 bases). The V end was cut by 5 bases, the J end by 0 bases, with 18 bases between. Germline V gives CDR1 SGHRS, CDR2 YFSETQ. This CDR3 has 17 residues. The CDR3, as DNA: TGCGCCAGCAGTCCCTCGGCGACAGCTTACTCTGGAAACACCATATATTTT. The encoded protein is CASSPSATAYSGNTIYF.

In this sample, this clonotype turned up many times. The genes are TRBV5-1 and TRBJ2-3; D remains unclear. The germline CDR1 and CDR2 sequences are SGHRS and YFSETQ. The CDR3 loop spans 17 amino acids. V gave up 0 bases and J gave up 2 bases, with 16 bases separating them. The CDR3 region is CASSLAFSGGSTDTQYF. For the CDR3, the DNA is TGCGCCAGCAGCTTGGCATTCTCTGGTGGATCCACAGATACGCAGTATTTT.

DNA for the CDR3: TGTGCCTGGAGTTGGTGGGGGGTTCAAGAGCAGTTCTTC. It codes for CAWSWWGVQEQFF. The rearrangement uses TRBV30 and TRBJ2-1, with D possibly matching TRBD2 (6 bases). Germline assignment: CDR1 GTSNPN and CDR2 SVGIG (reference sequence). CDR3 length equals 13 residues. Trimming pared 2 bases from V and 10 bases from J, leaving 15 bases between.

The chain employs TRBV12-3 or TRBV12-4 and TRBJ2-3; 12 nucleotides align to TRBD2. This CDR3 spans 20 amino acids. Unmatched junction bases numbered 20, after V lost 6 bases and J lost 4 bases. CDR3 sequence reads: CASSLTGLLLAGGEADTQYF. The CDR3 DNA is TGTGCCAGCAGCCTTACGGGGTTGCTCCTAGCGGGAGGGGAGGCAGATACGCAGTATTTT.

The chain joins TRBV7-9 to TRBJ1-1; D not certain. V shed 3 bases and J shed 6 bases, with 5 bases lying between them. The CDR3 runs to 11 residues. The germline V gene has CDR1 SEHNR and CDR2 FQNEAQ (reference sequence). CDR3 residues: CASSFGSEAFF. The CDR3 DNA is TGTGCCAGCAGCTTTGGCTCTGAAGCTTTCTTT.